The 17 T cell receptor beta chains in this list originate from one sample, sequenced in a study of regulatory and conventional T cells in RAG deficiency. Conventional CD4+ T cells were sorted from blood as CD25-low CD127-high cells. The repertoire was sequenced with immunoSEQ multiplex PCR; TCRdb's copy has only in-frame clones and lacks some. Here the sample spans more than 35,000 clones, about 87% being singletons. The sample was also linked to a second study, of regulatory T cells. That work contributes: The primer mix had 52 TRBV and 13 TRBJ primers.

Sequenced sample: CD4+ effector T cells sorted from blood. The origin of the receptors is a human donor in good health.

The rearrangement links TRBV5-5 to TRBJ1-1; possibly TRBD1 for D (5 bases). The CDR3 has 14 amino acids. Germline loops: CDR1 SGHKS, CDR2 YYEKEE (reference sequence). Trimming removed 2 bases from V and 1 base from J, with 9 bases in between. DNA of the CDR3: TGTGCCAGCAGCTTATGGGGGGAGAACACTGAAGCTTTCTTT. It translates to CASSLWGENTEAFF.

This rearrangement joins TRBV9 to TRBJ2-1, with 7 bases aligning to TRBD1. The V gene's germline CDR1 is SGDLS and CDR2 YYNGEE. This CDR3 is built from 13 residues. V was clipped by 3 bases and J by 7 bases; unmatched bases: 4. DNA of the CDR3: TGTGCCAGCAGCGCAGACAGGGTGAATGAGCAGTTCTTC. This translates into CASSADRVNEQFF.

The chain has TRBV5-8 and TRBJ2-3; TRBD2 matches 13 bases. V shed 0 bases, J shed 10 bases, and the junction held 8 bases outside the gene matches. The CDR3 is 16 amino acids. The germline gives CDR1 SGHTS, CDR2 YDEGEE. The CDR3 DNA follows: TGTGCCAGCAGCTTGGCCCGGACTAGCGGGAGAAATGCGCAGTATTTT. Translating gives CASSLARTSGRNAQYF.

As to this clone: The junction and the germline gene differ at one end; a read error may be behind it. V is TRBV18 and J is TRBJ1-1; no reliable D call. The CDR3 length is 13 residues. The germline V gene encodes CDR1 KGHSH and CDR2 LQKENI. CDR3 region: CASSIDKNAEAFF. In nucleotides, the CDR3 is TGTGCCAGCTCAATAGACAAGAACGCTGAAGCTTTCTTT.

CDR3 in amino acids: CASRTGVTPLHF. Written as DNA, the CDR3 is TGTGCCAGTAGGACAGGTGTGACACCCCTCCACTTT. The chain recombines TRBV27 with TRBJ1-6; TRBD1 matches at 7 bases. CDR1 is MNHEY and CDR2 is SMNVEV in the germline V gene (reference sequence). V gave up 9 bases and J gave up 11 bases; unmatched junction bases: 7. CDR3 length: 12 residues.

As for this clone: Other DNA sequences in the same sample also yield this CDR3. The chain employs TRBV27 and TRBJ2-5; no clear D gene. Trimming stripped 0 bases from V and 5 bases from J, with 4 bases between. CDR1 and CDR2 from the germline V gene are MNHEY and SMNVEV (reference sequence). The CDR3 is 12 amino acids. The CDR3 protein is CASSLSGETQYF. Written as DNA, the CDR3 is TGTGCCAGCAGTTTATCAGGGGAGACCCAGTACTTC.

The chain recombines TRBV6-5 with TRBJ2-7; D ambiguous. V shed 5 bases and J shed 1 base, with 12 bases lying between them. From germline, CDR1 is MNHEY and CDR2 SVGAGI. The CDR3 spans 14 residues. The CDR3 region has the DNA TGTGCCAGCAGTGAGCTTCCACGGTCCTACGAGCAGTACTTC. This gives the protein CASSELPRSYEQYF.

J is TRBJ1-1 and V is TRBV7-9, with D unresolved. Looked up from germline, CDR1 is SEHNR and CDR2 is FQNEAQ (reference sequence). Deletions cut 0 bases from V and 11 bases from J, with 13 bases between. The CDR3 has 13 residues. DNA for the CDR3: TGTGCCAGCAGCTTAGCTCTACATGTCGGGGCTTTCTTT. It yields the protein CASSLALHVGAFF.

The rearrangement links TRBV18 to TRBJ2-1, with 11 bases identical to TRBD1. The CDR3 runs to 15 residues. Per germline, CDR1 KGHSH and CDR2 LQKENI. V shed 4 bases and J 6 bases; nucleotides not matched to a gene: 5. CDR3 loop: CASSLDGTGGNEQFF. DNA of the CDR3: TGTGCCAGCTCACTCGATGGGACAGGGGGCAATGAGCAGTTCTTC.

This chain's CDR3 is CASSSLTGPANNEQFF. For the CDR3, the DNA is TGTGCCAGCAGCTCCCTGACGGGACCGGCCAACAATGAGCAGTTCTTC. This rearrangement joins TRBV11-2 to TRBJ2-1; D assignment may be TRBD1 or TRBD2 (5 bases each). Trimming stripped 4 bases from V and 5 bases from J, with 18 bases between. CDR3 length equals 16 residues. Germline V gene lookup returns CDR1 SGHAT and CDR2 FQNNGV.

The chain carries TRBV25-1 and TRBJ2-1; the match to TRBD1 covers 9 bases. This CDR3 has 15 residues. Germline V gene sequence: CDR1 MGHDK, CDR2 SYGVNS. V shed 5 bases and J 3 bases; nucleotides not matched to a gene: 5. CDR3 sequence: CASSRPGQGYNEQFF. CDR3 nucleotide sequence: TGTGCCAGCAGTCGACCGGGACAGGGCTACAATGAGCAGTTCTTC.

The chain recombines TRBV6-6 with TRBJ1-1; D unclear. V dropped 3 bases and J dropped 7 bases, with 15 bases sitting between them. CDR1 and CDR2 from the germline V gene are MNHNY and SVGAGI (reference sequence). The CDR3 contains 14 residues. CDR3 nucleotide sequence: TGTGCCAGCAGTTATCAGGTGGATTATTTTGAAGCTTTCTTT. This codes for CASSYQVDYFEAFF.

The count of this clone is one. The CDR3 DNA reads TGTGCCAGCAGCCGAGATTGGGGTGAAATGACCCAGTACTTC. Protein: CASSRDWGEMTQYF. The chain employs TRBV5-4 and TRBJ2-5; D remains ambiguous. Germline loops: CDR1 SGHNT, CDR2 YYREEE (reference sequence). Trimming took off 4 bases at V and 7 bases at J, with 17 bases between the two ends. The CDR3 length is 14 residues.

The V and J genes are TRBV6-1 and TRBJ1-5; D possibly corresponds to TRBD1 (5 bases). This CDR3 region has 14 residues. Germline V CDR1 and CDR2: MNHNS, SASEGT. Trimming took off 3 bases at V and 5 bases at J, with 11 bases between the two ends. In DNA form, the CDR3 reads TGTGCCAGCAGTGACAGGGAACTACATCAGCCCCAGCATTTT. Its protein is CASSDRELHQPQHF.

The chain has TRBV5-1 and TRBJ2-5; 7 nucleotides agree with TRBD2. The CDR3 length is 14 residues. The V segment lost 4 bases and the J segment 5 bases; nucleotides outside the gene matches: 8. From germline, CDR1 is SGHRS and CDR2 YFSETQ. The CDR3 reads CASSPPGGRETQYF. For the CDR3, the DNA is TGCGCCAGCAGCCCCCCGGGGGGTCGGGAGACCCAGTACTTC.

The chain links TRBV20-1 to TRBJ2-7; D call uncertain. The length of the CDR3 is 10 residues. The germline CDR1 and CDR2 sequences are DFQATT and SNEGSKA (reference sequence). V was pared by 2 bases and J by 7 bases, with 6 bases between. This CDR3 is CSARLQEQYF. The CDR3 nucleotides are TGCAGTGCTAGATTGCAGGAGCAGTACTTC.

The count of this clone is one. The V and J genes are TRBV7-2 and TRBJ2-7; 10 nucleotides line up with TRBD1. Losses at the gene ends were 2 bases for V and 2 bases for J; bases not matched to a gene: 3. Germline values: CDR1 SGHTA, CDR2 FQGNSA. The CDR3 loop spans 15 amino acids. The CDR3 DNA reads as TGTGCCAGCAGCTTATTGGGACAGGGGCCCTACGAGCAGTACTTC. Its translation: CASSLLGQGPYEQYF.